This T cell receptor beta chain was captured in a study of cytomegalovirus exposure and HLA in healthy donors. Libraries were prepared by immunoSEQ multiplex PCR; TCRdb keeps only in-frame clonotypes and omits some of them. Among under 200,000 clones listed, 89% were seen once. V was trimmed by 3 bases and J by 5 bases, leaving 12 bases between them. The CDR3 runs to 14 residues. Germline CDR1 reads MDHEN; CDR2 reads SYDVKM. The chain couples TRBV28 to TRBJ2-3, with D possibly being TRBD2 (5 bases). The receptor was derived from a young man in good health and CMV-seropositive. The sample consisted of PBMCs. The CDR3 DNA reads TGTGCCAGCAGTTTCTGGGTCGGAGGAGATACGCAGTATTTT. Protein sequence: CASSFWVGGDTQYF. The entire variable domain, with the rest obtained from reference TRBV28 and TRBJ2-3, is as follows: DVKVTQSSRYLVKRTGEKVFLECVQDMDHENMFWYRQDPGLGLRLIYFSYDVKMKEKGDIPEGYSVSREKKERFSLILESASTNQTSMYLCASSFWVGGDTQYFGPGTRLTVL.